Listed below are T cell receptor beta chains from one sample, sequenced in a study of T cell responses to AZD1222 COVID-19 vaccine. The protocol was immunoSEQ multiplex PCR, while the TCRdb copy is restricted to in-frame clones and leaves out a portion. The table has under 150,000 clones, 90% seen once. The material sequenced was peripheral blood, taken on day 0 of AZD1222 vaccination. These receptors were obtained from an adult in good health. The CDR3 runs from the conserved cysteine through the conserved F or W. The D gene is left open where the match is weak. Not all rows give a size; the values are once, few, many and, for expanded clones, a class.

- | - | TRBJ2-3 | TRBV5-1 | CASSWPVDPSTDTQYF | TGCGCCAGCAGCTGGCCGGTAGACCCTAGCACAGATACGCAGTATTTT
- | - | TRBJ1-5 | TRBV9 | CASSVSHLANQPQHF | TGTGCCAGCAGTGTATCCCATTTGGCCAATCAGCCCCAGCATTTT
- | - | TRBJ2-7 | TRBV7-9 | CASSLSGTKIYEQYF | TGTGCCAGCAGCTTATCCGGGACAAAGATCTACGAGCAGTACTTC
- | - | TRBJ1-1 | TRBV3-1/TRBV3-2 | CASSRGSMNTEAFF | TGTGCCAGCAGCCGGGGCTCTATGAACACTGAAGCTTTCTTT
once | TRBD1 | TRBJ2-7 | TRBV6-2/TRBV6-3 | CASSYSGTAYEQYF | TGTGCCAGCAGTTATTCCGGGACAGCGTACGAGCAGTACTTC
- | TRBD1 | TRBJ2-7 | TRBV19 | CASSTRGRLLEQYF | TGTGCCAGTAGTACCAGGGGGCGGTTGCTCGAGCAGTACTTC
- | - | TRBJ2-5 | TRBV19 | CASSPRRAGRQETQYF | TGTGCCAGTAGTCCGCGACGTGCGGGCCGCCAAGAGACCCAGTACTTC
- | - | TRBJ2-3 | TRBV11-2 | CASSLVQGGDTQYF | TGTGCCAGCAGCTTAGTACAGGGAGGAGATACGCAGTATTTT
- | - | TRBJ2-7 | TRBV11-2 | CASSLASGNVGEQYF | TGTGCCAGCAGCTTGGCCTCAGGGAATGTCGGTGAGCAGTACTTC
- | TRBD1 | TRBJ2-7 | TRBV28 | CASSLEGQGSYEQYF | TGTGCCAGCAGTTTAGAAGGACAGGGTTCCTACGAGCAGTACTTC
- | - | TRBJ1-2 | TRBV28 | CAPGAGGSDYGYTF | TGTGCCCCCGGGGCGGGGGGGAGCGACTATGGCTACACCTTC
- | - | TRBJ2-5 | TRBV7-2 | CASSYQQGEETQYF | TGTGCCAGCAGCTACCAACAGGGTGAAGAGACCCAGTACTTC
- | - | TRBJ2-7 | TRBV18 | CASSPPARASYEQYF | TGTGCCAGCTCACCACCGGCGAGGGCCTCCTACGAGCAGTACTTC
- | - | TRBJ2-4 | TRBV5-5 | CASSLGPVGIQYF | TGTGCCAGCAGCTTGGGACCGGTCGGCATTCAGTACTTC
- | - | TRBJ2-7 | TRBV5-1 | CASSLVGDKGSF | TGCGCCAGCAGCTTGGTGGGCGATAAGGGGAGCTTC
- | - | TRBJ2-7 | TRBV6-4 | CASSDSAAAGLHEQYF | TGTGCCAGCAGTGACTCAGCAGCCGCCGGTTTGCACGAGCAGTACTTC
- | - | TRBJ1-4 | TRBV19 | CASSITGSANEKLFF | TGTGCCAGTAGTATTACAGGGTCCGCTAATGAAAAACTGTTTTTT
once | TRBD1 | TRBJ2-7 | TRBV7-9 | CASSKGQGYEQYF | TGTGCCAGCAGCAAGGGACAGGGGTACGAGCAGTACTTC
- | TRBD1 | TRBJ1-1 | TRBV29-1 | CSGHRGSRRAEAFF | TGCAGCGGTCACAGGGGGTCGAGGCGCGCTGAAGCTTTCTTT
- | - | TRBJ1-5 | TRBV24-1 | CATSNGQNNQPQHF | TGTGCCACCAGTAATGGACAGAACAATCAGCCCCAGCATTTT
- | - | TRBJ1-4 | TRBV6-5 | CASRQIANEKLFF | TGTGCCAGCAGGCAAATAGCTAATGAAAAACTGTTTTTT
- | - | TRBJ1-4 | TRBV2 | CASSVEPTNEKLFF | TGTGCCAGCAGTGTTGAACCAACTAATGAAAAACTGTTTTTT
- | - | TRBJ1-4 | TRBV28 | CASSSGDVEKLFF | TGTGCCAGCAGTTCGGGGGATGTGGAAAAACTGTTTTTT
- | - | TRBJ1-6 | TRBV18 | CASSAGRDSPLHF | TGTGCCAGCTCAGCAGGGAGGGATTCACCCCTCCACTTT
once | - | TRBJ1-3 | TRBV5-1 | CASSAGPGNTIYF | TGCGCCAGCAGCGCCGGGCCTGGAAACACCATATATTTT
- | TRBD2 | TRBJ2-7 | TRBV9 | CASSPRVRGLAGGTSYEQYF | TGTGCCAGCAGCCCCCGGGTCCGAGGACTAGCGGGGGGGACCTCCTACGAGCAGTACTTC
- | - | TRBJ2-5 | TRBV7-3 | CASSPGPHSETQYF | TGTGCCAGCAGTCCGGGGCCCCATTCGGAGACCCAGTACTTC
- | - | TRBJ1-6 | TRBV4-1 | CASRQITEGIASPLHF | TGCGCCAGCAGGCAAATTACTGAGGGGATCGCTTCACCCCTCCACTTT
- | - | TRBJ2-7 | TRBV5-1 | CASSLSRGAYEQYF | TGCGCCAGCAGCTTGTCCCGGGGGGCTTACGAGCAGTACTTC
- | TRBD1 | TRBJ2-5 | TRBV10-1 | CASRHRGEETQYF | TGCGCCAGCAGGCACAGGGGTGAGGAGACCCAGTACTTC
- | TRBD2 | TRBJ2-1 | TRBV5-1 | CASSISGGYNEQFF | TGCGCCAGCAGCATTAGCGGGGGATACAATGAGCAGTTCTTC
- | - | TRBJ2-3 | TRBV28 | CASSLWGTGGTDTQYF | TGTGCCAGCAGTTTATGGGGAACGGGGGGCACAGATACGCAGTATTTT